Below, 21 T cell receptor beta chains from the same sample are listed, as sequenced in a study of OX40 agonist ivuxolimab in advanced cancers. Some clones are missing from TCRdb's copy, which holds only in-frame ones; the method was immunoSEQ multiplex PCR. The data hold 100,000 or so clones, with around 87% observed a single time. Source: CD4+ or CD8+ T cells sorted from blood, taken in a trial of the OX40 agonist ivuxolimab. The receptors shown here come from an adult with an advanced solid tumor such as melanoma, head and neck, liver or kidney cancer.

This rearrangement joins TRBV28 to TRBJ2-3; TRBD2 agrees at 9 bases. Germline trimming cut 3 bases from V and 5 bases from J; bases unmatched to any gene: 15. CDR3 length equals 18 residues. Germline CDR1 reads MDHEN; CDR2 reads SYDVKM. CDR3 DNA: TGTGCCAGCAGTTTTGGGCCCCGCGGGGGGGCCTCGAAAGATACGCAGTATTTT. Translation: CASSFGPRGGASKDTQYF.

The chain carries TRBV5-4 and TRBJ2-2, with 7 bases that match TRBD1. The germline V gene has CDR1 SGHNT and CDR2 YYREEE (reference sequence). Trimming at V came to 0 bases and at J to 5 bases, leaving 1 base not matched to a gene. This CDR3 region has 14 residues. This chain's CDR3 is CASSLDRGTGELFF. In DNA form, the CDR3 reads TGTGCCAGCAGCTTGGACAGGGGAACCGGGGAGCTGTTTTTT.

V usage is TRBV7-3 and J usage is TRBJ2-5, with D perhaps matching TRBD2 (6 bases). Germline assignment: CDR1 SGHTA and CDR2 FQGTGA. Trimming took 5 bases from V and 2 from J, leaving 12 bases between them. There are 14 residues in the CDR3. The CDR3 is CASSPGGAQETQYF. The DNA for the CDR3 is TGTGCCAGCAGCCCAGGAGGGGCTCAAGAGACCCAGTACTTC.

The chain recombines TRBV14 with TRBJ1-1; D uncertain. V dropped 0 bases and J dropped 10 bases, with 3 bases sitting between them. The germline V gene has CDR1 SGHDN and CDR2 FVKESK. The CDR3 is made up of 10 amino acids. The chain's CDR3 is CASSQDSAFF. CDR3 nucleotide sequence: TGTGCCAGCAGCCAAGATTCAGCTTTCTTT.

This clone was observed once. CDR3 sequence (DNA): TGTGCCAGCAGCACCGGAACTAGCACAGATACGCAGTATTTT. It translates to CASSTGTSTDTQYF. The rearrangement joins TRBV27 to TRBJ2-3, with D hard to call. The ends were cut back, 6 bases at V and 0 bases at J, with 10 bases in the middle. Germline-derived CDR1 and CDR2 are MNHEY and SMNVEV (reference sequence). The CDR3 runs 14 residues.

This chain joins TRBV6-5 and TRBJ1-3, with D unresolved. V lost 6 bases, J lost 2 bases, and 14 bases lay in between. Germline CDR1 and CDR2: MNHEY and SVGAGI. The CDR3 has 15 amino acids. DNA of the CDR3: TGTGCCAGCAGCAACACGGACCATCCTGGAAACACCATATATTTT. Encoded protein: CASSNTDHPGNTIYF.

The chain carries TRBV11-2 and TRBJ2-7; D gene ambiguous. CDR3 length equals 12 residues. V lost 5 bases and J lost 7, with 12 bases in between. Germline V gene lookup returns CDR1 SGHAT and CDR2 FQNNGV. DNA of the CDR3: TGTGCCAGCAGCATAACACGGCTTGAGCAGTACTTC. Translation: CASSITRLEQYF.

The J gene is TRBJ2-5, the V gene TRBV4-2, with D tentatively TRBD1 or TRBD2 (5 bases each). The CDR3 contains 16 residues. Germline V gene lookup returns CDR1 LGHNA and CDR2 YNFKEQ. V lost 1 base to trimming and J lost 1 base, with 13 bases between them. CDR3 coding DNA: TGTGCCAGCAGCCAAGTCCCTCAGGGACCCCAAGAGACCCAGTACTTC. This translates into CASSQVPQGPQETQYF.

The V and J genes are TRBV11-2 and TRBJ2-2, with no clear D. V was shortened by 2 bases and J by 7 bases, with 14 bases between the two germline ends. CDR1 and CDR2 from the germline V gene are SGHAT and FQNNGV. This CDR3 spans 15 amino acids. CDR3 loop: CASSLQGPQFGELFF. The CDR3 DNA sequence: TGTGCCAGCAGCTTACAAGGACCCCAATTCGGGGAGCTGTTTTTT.

The chain recombines TRBV19 with TRBJ1-2; 10 bases are shared with TRBD1. In germline, CDR1 is LNHDA, CDR2 SQIVND (reference sequence). The CDR3 spans 15 residues. The trim removed 4 bases at V and 4 bases at J, leaving 6 bases unmatched. The CDR3 spells CASSTTTGGVYGYTF. In DNA, the CDR3 is TGTGCCAGTAGTACGACGACAGGGGGCGTCTATGGCTACACCTTC.

The V gene is TRBV10-1, the J gene TRBJ2-3; 9 bases agree with TRBD2. The CDR3 sequence is 15 residues long. From germline, CDR1 is WNHNN and CDR2 SYGVQD (reference sequence). With 8 bases clipped from V and 4 bases from J, the junction kept 10 bases outside the gene matches. The CDR3 region is CASGSSGRRPDTQYF. CDR3 bases: TGCGCCAGCGGGAGTAGCGGGAGAAGGCCAGATACGCAGTATTTT.

The rearrangement links TRBV10-1 to TRBJ1-5; D is perhaps TRBD1 (5 bases). Germline CDR1 reads WNHNN; CDR2 reads SYGVQD (reference sequence). There are 13 residues in the CDR3. Trimming pared 5 bases from V and 6 bases from J, leaving 11 bases between. The CDR3 DNA follows: TGCGCCAGCAGTACAGGCACAGGTCAGCCCCAGCATTTT. Translating it yields CASSTGTGQPQHF.

The chain employs TRBV21-1 and TRBJ1-4. TRBV21-1 is a known pseudogene. CDR3 length equals 14 residues. CDR3 sequence: CASRQGGGMEKLFF. As DNA, the CDR3 is TGTGCCAGCAGACAGGGCGGGGGGATGGAAAAACTGTTTTTT.

V and J are TRBV20-1 and TRBJ2-2; D uncertain. Trimming took 3 bases from V and 8 from J, leaving 7 bases between them. Germline V gene data show CDR1 as DFQATT and CDR2 as SNEGSKA (reference sequence). The CDR3 totals 11 residues. DNA for the CDR3: TGCAGTGCTAGGAGGACGGGGGAGCTGTTTTTT. Translation: CSARRTGELFF.

This rearrangement joins TRBV5-8 to TRBJ1-4; TRBD1 matches 9 bases. Germline CDR1 is SGHTS and CDR2 is YDEGEE. V was clipped by 4 bases and J by 5 bases; unmatched bases: 9. The CDR3 loop spans 16 amino acids. The CDR3 loop reads CASSLRPGQGNEKLFF. CDR3 nucleotides: TGTGCCAGCAGCCTCCGACCGGGACAGGGCAATGAAAAACTGTTTTTT.

The chain employs TRBV4-3 and TRBJ2-3, with D perhaps being TRBD1 or TRBD2 (5 bases each). Trimming removed 1 base at V and 5 bases at J, with 13 bases between. Germline CDR1 reads LGHNA; CDR2 reads YSLEER. The CDR3 runs to 15 residues. CDR3 region: CASSQGGVGEDTQYF. The CDR3 DNA sequence: TGCGCCAGCAGCCAAGGAGGTGTGGGGGAAGATACGCAGTATTTT.

This clone was counted once. J is TRBJ1-1 and V is TRBV7-2, with D uncertain. Germline loops: CDR1 SGHTA, CDR2 FQGNSA. The CDR3 sequence is 13 residues long. Trimming removed 2 bases at V and 1 base at J, with 5 bases between. The CDR3 DNA sequence: TGTGCCAGCAGCTTACAACAGAACACTGAAGCTTTCTTT. Residues: CASSLQQNTEAFF.

The V gene is TRBV27, the J gene TRBJ1-4; D not certain. This CDR3 has 14 residues. In germline, CDR1 is MNHEY, CDR2 SMNVEV (reference sequence). V shed 6 bases and J shed 3 bases, with 11 bases lying between them. The chain's CDR3 is CASRSYSPNEKLFF. The CDR3 DNA sequence: TGTGCCAGCAGGAGCTACAGTCCTAATGAAAAACTGTTTTTT.

This chain uses TRBV2 with TRBJ1-2; D not certain. Germline lookup yields CDR1 SNHLY and CDR2 FYNNEI. V dropped 1 base and J dropped 4 bases, with 7 bases sitting between them. The CDR3 is 13 residues long. The CDR3 loop is CASSEEVSYGYTF. The CDR3 bases are TGTGCCAGCAGTGAAGAGGTGTCCTATGGCTACACCTTC.

The gene calls are TRBV11-2 and TRBJ2-7; TRBD2 aligns across 11 bases. The CDR3 has 18 amino acids. Looked up from germline, CDR1 is SGHAT and CDR2 is FQNNGV. The ends lost 6 bases at V and 6 bases at J; junction bases unmatched: 19. The DNA of the CDR3 is TGTGCCAGCAGGAAGAGGGTGGGGCTAGCGGGGGGCCTTGTCGAGCAGTACTTC. Its protein product is CASRKRVGLAGGLVEQYF.

The V call is TRBV5-6, the J call TRBJ1-6, with D unclear. Germline assignment: CDR1 SGHDT and CDR2 YYEEEE. The CDR3 loop spans 14 amino acids. V lost 0 bases to trimming and J lost 7 bases, with 8 bases between them. The CDR3 protein is CASSLVLVNSPLHF. CDR3 bases: TGTGCCAGCAGCTTGGTTCTGGTGAATTCACCCCTCCACTTT.